The clone carrying this T cell receptor (beta chain) was recorded only once. The sample belongs to a study of blood T cell repertoires in COVID-19. Study summary: Spain, Italy and the United States supplied samples that represented acute and convalescent COVID-19. T cells, B-cell-depleted T cells, or PBMCs provided the cDNA or gDNA that served as material.

Germline-derived CDR1 and CDR2 are SGDLS and YYNGEE. CDR3 length: 14 amino acids. V lost 0 bases, J lost 5 bases, and 12 bases lay in between. Study processing details: Estimated nucleated cell counts came from reference gene primer amplification. Libraries were prepared by immunoSEQ multiplex PCR; TCRdb keeps only in-frame clonotypes and omits some of them. The DNA gave D and trimming, while V, J and clone size come from that table. The profile shows over 15,000 clones, 93% of them singletons. The sample was peripheral blood. The chain carries TRBV9 and TRBJ2-7, with D perhaps matching TRBD2 (6 bases). This TCR came from a human donor in a cohort sampled during active COVID-19. CDR3 residues: CASSVAEGNHEQYF. DNA of the CDR3: TGTGCCAGCAGCGTAGCGGAGGGGAACCACGAGCAGTACTTC.